This TCR beta chain was captured by sequencing in a study of T cell repertoires and Cas9 in healthy adults. Study-wide background: SpCas9-reactive CD4 and CD8 T cells were characterized for potency, cytotoxicity and lineage. Study observations and caveats: SpCas9-reactive regulatory T cells reportedly mitigated SpCas9-reactive effector T cells in vitro.

The CDR3 spans 15 residues. The V gene's germline CDR1 is SGHAT and CDR2 FQNNGV. The ends lost 4 bases at V and 1 base at J; junction bases unmatched: 1. As concerns this clone: The antigen remains undetermined. The CDR3 end shows no conserved phenylalanine or tryptophan, and so a read error is likely.

Libraries were prepared by immunoSEQ multiplex PCR; TCRdb keeps only in-frame clonotypes and omits some of them. The sample lists tens of thousands of clones, roughly nine tenths occurring once. This sequence originates from a human donor in good health. The sample consisted of CD4+ effector T cells (CD127+, CD25-, CD137-, CD154-) from PBMCs; culture status not recorded. This chain connects TRBV11-2 to TRBJ2-2; TRBD1 matches at 9 bases. This CDR3 is CASSWGQGNTGELFS. The CDR3 coding sequence is TGTGCCAGCAGCTGGGGACAGGGGAACACCGGGGAGCTGTTTTCT.